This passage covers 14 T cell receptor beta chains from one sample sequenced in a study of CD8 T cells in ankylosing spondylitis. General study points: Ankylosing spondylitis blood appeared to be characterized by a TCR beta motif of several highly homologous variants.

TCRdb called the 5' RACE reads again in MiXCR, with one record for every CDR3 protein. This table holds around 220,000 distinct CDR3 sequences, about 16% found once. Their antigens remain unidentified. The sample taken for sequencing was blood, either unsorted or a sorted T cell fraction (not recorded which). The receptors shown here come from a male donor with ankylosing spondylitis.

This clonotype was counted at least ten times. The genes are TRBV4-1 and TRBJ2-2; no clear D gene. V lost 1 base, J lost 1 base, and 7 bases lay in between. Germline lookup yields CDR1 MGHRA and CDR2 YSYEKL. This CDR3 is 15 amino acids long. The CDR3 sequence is CASSQGQLNTGELFF. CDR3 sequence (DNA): TGCGCCAGCAGCCAAGGACAACTGAACACCGGGGAGCTGTTTTTT.

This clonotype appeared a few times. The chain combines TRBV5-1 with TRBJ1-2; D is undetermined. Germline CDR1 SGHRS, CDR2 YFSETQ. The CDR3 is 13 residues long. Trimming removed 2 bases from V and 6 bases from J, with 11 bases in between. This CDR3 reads CASSFEGSDGYTF. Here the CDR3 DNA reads TGCGCCAGCAGCTTCGAAGGAAGCGATGGCTACACCTTC.

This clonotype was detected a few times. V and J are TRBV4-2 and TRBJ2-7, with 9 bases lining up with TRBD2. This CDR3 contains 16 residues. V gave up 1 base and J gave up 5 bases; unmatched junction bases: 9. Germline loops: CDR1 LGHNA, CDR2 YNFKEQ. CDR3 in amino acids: CASSQVGLAGIDEQYF. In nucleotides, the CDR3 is TGTGCCAGCAGCCAAGTAGGTCTAGCGGGGATCGACGAGCAGTACTTC.

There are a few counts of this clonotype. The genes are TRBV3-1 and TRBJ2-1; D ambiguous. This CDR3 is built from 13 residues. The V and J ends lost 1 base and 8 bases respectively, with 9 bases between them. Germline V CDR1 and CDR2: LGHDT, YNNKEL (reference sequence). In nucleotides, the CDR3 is TGTGCCAGCAGCCAAGTTAGCACCCATGAGCAGTTCTTC. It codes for CASSQVSTHEQFF.

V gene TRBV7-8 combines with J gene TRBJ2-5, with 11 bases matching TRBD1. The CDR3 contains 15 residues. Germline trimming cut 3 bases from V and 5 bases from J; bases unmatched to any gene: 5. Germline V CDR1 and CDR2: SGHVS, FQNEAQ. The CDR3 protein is CASSFGQGAWETQYF. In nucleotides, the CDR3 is TGTGCCAGCAGCTTCGGACAGGGGGCATGGGAGACCCAGTACTTC.

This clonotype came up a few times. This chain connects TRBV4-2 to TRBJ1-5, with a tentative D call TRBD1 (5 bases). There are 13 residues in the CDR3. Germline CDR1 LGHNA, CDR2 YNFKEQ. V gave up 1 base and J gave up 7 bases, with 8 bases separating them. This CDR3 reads CASSQGGGQPQHF. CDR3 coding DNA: TGTGCCAGCAGCCAAGGCGGGGGGCAGCCCCAGCATTTT.

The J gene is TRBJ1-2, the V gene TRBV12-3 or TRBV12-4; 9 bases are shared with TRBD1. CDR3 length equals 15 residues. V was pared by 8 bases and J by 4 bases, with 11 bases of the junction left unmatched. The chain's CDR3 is CASSSTGGSSYGYTF. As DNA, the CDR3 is TGTGCCAGCTCGAGCACAGGGGGCTCAAGCTATGGCTACACCTTC.

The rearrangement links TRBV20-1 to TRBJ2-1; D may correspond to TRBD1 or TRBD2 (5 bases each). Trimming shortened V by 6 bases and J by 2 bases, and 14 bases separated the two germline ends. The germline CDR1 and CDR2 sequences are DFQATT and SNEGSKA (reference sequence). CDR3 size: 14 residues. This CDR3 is CSANRDRPYNEQFF. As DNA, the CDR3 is TGCAGTGCAAACCGGGACCGACCCTACAATGAGCAGTTCTTC.

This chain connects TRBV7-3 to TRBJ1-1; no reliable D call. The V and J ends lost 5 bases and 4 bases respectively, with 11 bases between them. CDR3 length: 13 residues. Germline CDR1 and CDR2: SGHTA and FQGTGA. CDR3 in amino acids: CASSASGSTEAFF. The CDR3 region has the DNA TGTGCCAGCAGCGCATCGGGGAGCACTGAAGCTTTCTTT.

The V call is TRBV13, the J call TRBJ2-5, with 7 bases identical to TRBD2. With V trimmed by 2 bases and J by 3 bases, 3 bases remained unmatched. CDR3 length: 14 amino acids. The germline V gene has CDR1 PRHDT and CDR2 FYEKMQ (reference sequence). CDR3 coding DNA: TGTGCCAGCAGCTTATTCCTAGCGGAAGAGACCCAGTACTTC. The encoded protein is CASSLFLAEETQYF. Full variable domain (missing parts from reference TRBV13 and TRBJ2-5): AAGVIQSPRHLIKEKRETATLKCYPIPRHDTVYWYQQGPGQDPQFLISFYEKMQSDKGSIPDRFSAQQFSDYHSELNMSSLELGDSALYFCASSLFLAEETQYFGPGTRLLVL.

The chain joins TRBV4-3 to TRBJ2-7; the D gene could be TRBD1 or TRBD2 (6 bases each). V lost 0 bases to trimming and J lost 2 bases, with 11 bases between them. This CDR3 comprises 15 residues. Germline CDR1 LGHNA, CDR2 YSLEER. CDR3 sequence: CASSQDVGGPYEQYF. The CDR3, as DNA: TGCGCCAGCAGCCAAGACGTGGGGGGCCCCTACGAGCAGTACTTC.

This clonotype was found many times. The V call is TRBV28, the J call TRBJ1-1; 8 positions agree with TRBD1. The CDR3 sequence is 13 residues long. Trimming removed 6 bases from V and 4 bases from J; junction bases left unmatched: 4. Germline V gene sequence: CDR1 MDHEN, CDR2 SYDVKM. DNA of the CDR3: TGTGCCAGCAGGCGACAGGGGATCACTGAAGCTTTCTTT. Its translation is CASRRQGITEAFF. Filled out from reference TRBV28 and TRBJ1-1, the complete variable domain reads DVKVTQSSRYLVKRTGEKVFLECVQDMDHENMFWYRQDPGLGLRLIYFSYDVKMKEKGDIPEGYSVSREKKERFSLILESASTNQTSMYLCASRRQGITEAFFGQGTRLTVV.

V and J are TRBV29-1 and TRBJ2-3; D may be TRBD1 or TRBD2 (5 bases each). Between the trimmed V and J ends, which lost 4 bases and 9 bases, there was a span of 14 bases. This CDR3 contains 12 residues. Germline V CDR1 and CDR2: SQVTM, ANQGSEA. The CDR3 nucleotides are TGCAGCGTTGTTGAGCCTCGGGGCACGCAGTATTTT. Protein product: CSVVEPRGTQYF.

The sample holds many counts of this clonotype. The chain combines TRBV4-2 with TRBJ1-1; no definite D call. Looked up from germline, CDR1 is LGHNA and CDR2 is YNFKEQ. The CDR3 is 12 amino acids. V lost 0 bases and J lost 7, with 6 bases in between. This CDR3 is CASSQEPNEAFF. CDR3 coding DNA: TGTGCCAGCAGCCAAGAACCCAATGAAGCTTTCTTT.